The 21 T cell receptor beta chains below were found in one sample sequenced in a study of cytomegalovirus exposure and HLA in healthy donors. It was with 60 Vbeta and 13 Jbeta primers that the PCR ran. Generated by immunoSEQ multiplex PCR, the TCRdb table keeps only in-frame clones and is missing some. The sample carries about 230,000 clones, approximately 82% recorded once. Source material: PBMCs. These receptors were collected from a woman in her forties in good health and CMV-seronegative.

The V and J genes are TRBV19 and TRBJ1-4; 7 bases match TRBD1. The germline V gene encodes CDR1 LNHDA and CDR2 SQIVND (reference sequence). The CDR3 sequence is 13 residues long. The V gene end was trimmed by 7 bases and the J gene end by 10 bases; junction bases not matched to a gene: 9. CDR3 sequence: CASKGAKSGKLFF. CDR3 bases: TGTGCCAGTAAGGGGGCTAAGTCGGGAAAACTGTTTTTT.

CDR3 DNA: TGTGCCAGCAGAGCGGGCTGGGGCAATCAGCCCCAGCATTTT. It translates to CASRAGWGNQPQHF. This chain connects TRBV2 to TRBJ1-5; D is undetermined. V was trimmed by 6 bases and J by 2 bases, leaving 11 bases between them. CDR1 is SNHLY, CDR2 FYNNEI, per germline. The CDR3 is made up of 14 amino acids. The variable domain in full, with the rest retrieved from reference TRBV2 and TRBJ1-5, is EPEVTQTPSHQVTQMGQEVILRCVPISNHLYFYWYRQILGQKVEFLVSFYNNEISEKSEIFDDQFSVERPDGSNFTLKIRSTKLEDSAMYFCASRAGWGNQPQHFGDGTRLSIL.

The genes are TRBV18 and TRBJ2-2; D may be TRBD2 (5 bases). V lost 0 bases to trimming and J lost 0 bases, with 11 bases between them. The CDR3 runs to 17 residues. Germline-derived CDR1 and CDR2 are KGHSH and LQKENI. The CDR3, as DNA: TGTGCCAGCTCACCACCGGAAGGGAGTCCGAACACCGGGGAGCTGTTTTTT. It yields the protein CASSPPEGSPNTGELFF. The complete variable domain, with remaining parts taken from reference TRBV18 and TRBJ2-2, reads NAGVMQNPRHLVRRRGQEARLRCSPMKGHSHVYWYRQLPEEGLKFMVYLQKENIIDESGMPKERFSAEFPKEGPSILRIQQVVRGDSAAYFCASSPPEGSPNTGELFFGEGSRLTVL.

V and J are TRBV6-1 and TRBJ2-5, with 7 bases identical to TRBD1. The J call may be incorrect, as the DNA end agrees better with TRBJ2-7. From germline, CDR1 is MNHNS and CDR2 SASEGT. The CDR3 spans 14 residues. The CDR3 nucleotides are TGTGCCAGCAGTGAGGGACAGCGGTGGTACGAGCAGTACTTC. Its protein is CASSEGQRWYEQYF.

The chain has TRBV9 and TRBJ2-1; 8 positions agree with TRBD1. The CDR3 is 14 residues long. Germline lookup yields CDR1 SGDLS and CDR2 YYNGEE. Trimming cost V 4 bases and J 6 bases; bases outside gene matches: 6. Written as DNA, the CDR3 is TGTGCCAGCAGCCCGACAGGGGCGTCCAATGAGCAGTTCTTC. It specifies CASSPTGASNEQFF.

V is TRBV28 and J is TRBJ1-2; tentative D call: TRBD1 (6 bases). This CDR3 contains 12 residues. V shed 2 bases and J shed 8 bases, with 9 bases lying between them. Germline lookup yields CDR1 MDHEN and CDR2 SYDVKM. For the CDR3, the DNA is TGTGCCAGCAGTTTACAGGGGCGAGGCTACACCTTC. This encodes CASSLQGRGYTF.

A word on this clone: Distinct nucleotide sequences in the sample also encode this CDR3. The chain recombines TRBV5-1 with TRBJ2-5, with D perhaps matching TRBD1 (6 bases). This CDR3 comprises 14 residues. V dropped 1 base and J dropped 1 base, with 8 bases sitting between them. Germline assignment: CDR1 SGHRS and CDR2 YFSETQ. CDR3 DNA sequence: TGCGCCAGCAGCTTGACAGGGTTCCAAGAGACCCAGTACTTC. It codes for CASSLTGFQETQYF. Using reference TRBV5-1 and TRBJ2-5 for the parts outside the CDR3, the full variable domain is KAGVTQTPRYLIKTRGQQVTLSCSPISGHRSVSWYQQTPGQGLQFLFEYFSETQRNKGNFPGRFSGRQFSNSRSEMNVSTLELGDSALYLCASSLTGFQETQYFGPGTRLLVL.

This rearrangement joins TRBV19 to TRBJ2-3, with TRBD2 identical over 7 bases. The germline V gene has CDR1 LNHDA and CDR2 SQIVND (reference sequence). Losses at the gene ends were 5 bases for V and 0 bases for J; bases not matched to a gene: 5. The length of the CDR3 is 15 residues. The CDR3 DNA reads as TGTGCCAGTAGTTTACTAGCGACTAGCACAGATACGCAGTATTTT. This encodes CASSLLATSTDTQYF.

The gene calls are TRBV5-8 and TRBJ1-5, with unresolved D. Germline-derived CDR1 and CDR2 are SGHTS and YDEGEE. The V end was cut by 0 bases, the J end by 1 base, with 8 bases between. The CDR3 is 15 amino acids. The CDR3 protein is CASSLAGDSNQPQHF. DNA for the CDR3: TGTGCCAGCAGCTTGGCCGGAGACAGCAATCAGCCCCAGCATTTT.

This rearrangement joins TRBV29-1 to TRBJ2-1, with D tentatively TRBD1 (6 bases). The V end was cut by 7 bases, the J end by 5 bases, with 15 bases between. The CDR3 is 13 residues long. The germline V gene has CDR1 SQVTM and CDR2 ANQGSEA. CDR3 nucleotides: TGCAGCGCACCCCGGGACACCAACAATGAGCAGTTCTTC. Translating it yields CSAPRDTNNEQFF.

The chain combines TRBV6-1 with TRBJ1-6; maybe TRBD1 (6 bases). Germline V gives CDR1 MNHNS, CDR2 SASEGT. V lost 5 bases and J 3 bases, leaving 11 bases between the germline ends. The CDR3 runs to 15 residues. This chain's CDR3 is CASSSGQFYNSPLHF. CDR3 bases: TGTGCCAGCAGTTCCGGACAGTTCTATAATTCACCCCTCCACTTT.

The gene calls are TRBV15 and TRBJ1-2; D is uncertain. With 5 bases removed from V and 3 bases from J, the gap between germline ends came to 22 bases. Germline values: CDR1 LNHNV, CDR2 YYDKDF (reference sequence). The CDR3 length is 17 residues. CDR3 coding DNA: TGTGCCACCAGCCCGATACCCTTTGCTGACATAGACTATGGCTACACCTTC. Residues: CATSPIPFADIDYGYTF.

J is TRBJ1-2 and V is TRBV19; D remains ambiguous. Trimming took 1 base from V and 8 from J, leaving 11 bases between them. This CDR3 spans 13 amino acids. Germline-derived CDR1 and CDR2 are LNHDA and SQIVND (reference sequence). The CDR3 here is CASSIASIGGYTF. The DNA for the CDR3 is TGTGCCAGTAGTATAGCCAGCATCGGGGGCTACACCTTC. Drawing the rest from reference TRBV19 and TRBJ1-2, the complete variable domain is DGGITQSPKYLFRKEGQNVTLSCEQNLNHDAMYWYRQDPGQGLRLIYYSQIVNDFQKGDIAEGYSVSREKKESFPLTVTSAQKNPTAFYLCASSIASIGGYTFGSGTRLTVV.

The genes are TRBV28 and TRBJ1-6; D is possibly TRBD1 (5 bases). Trimming stripped 6 bases from V and 7 bases from J, with 22 bases between. CDR3 length equals 17 residues. Germline V gene sequence: CDR1 MDHEN, CDR2 SYDVKM. This chain's CDR3 is CASSLPSISQGNSPLHF. CDR3 DNA sequence: TGTGCCAGCAGCCTCCCTTCGATCTCCCAGGGCAATTCACCCCTCCACTTT.

The chain recombines TRBV19 with TRBJ1-4; D is unresolved. V was pared by 7 bases and J by 4 bases, with 4 bases between. Germline lookup yields CDR1 LNHDA and CDR2 SQIVND (reference sequence). The CDR3 spans 11 residues. The CDR3 reads CASTVNEKLFF. CDR3 nucleotides: TGTGCCAGTACCGTTAATGAAAAACTGTTTTTT.

J is TRBJ2-1 and V is TRBV19; TRBD2 aligns across 15 bases. The V and J ends lost 5 bases and 7 bases, in that order; junction bases with no gene match: 12. Germline-derived CDR1 and CDR2 are LNHDA and SQIVND (reference sequence). The CDR3 consists of 18 residues. The CDR3 region has the DNA TGTGCCAGTAGTCCCGGACTAGCGGGGGGGCCGAGCTCGAATGAGCAGTTCTTC. It yields the protein CASSPGLAGGPSSNEQFF.

A remark on this clone: The germline gene is not matched at one end of the junction; a read error may be the cause. V usage is TRBV7-9 and J usage is TRBJ2-7; weak D call: TRBD1 (5 bases). The CDR3 runs 15 residues. The V gene's germline CDR1 is SEHNR and CDR2 FQNEAQ (reference sequence). The CDR3 loop is CSSSLVKGFSYEQYF. CDR3 nucleotides: TGTTCCAGCAGCTTAGTGAAGGGGTTCTCCTACGAGCAGTACTTC.

The V call is TRBV27, the J call TRBJ1-1; D may be TRBD1 (5 bases). V gave up 4 bases and J gave up 4 bases, with 16 bases separating them. CDR1 and CDR2 from the germline V gene are MNHEY and SMNVEV (reference sequence). The length of the CDR3 is 15 residues. The CDR3 region is CASSSPRQGATEAFF. The CDR3 DNA reads TGTGCCAGCAGTTCCCCCCGGCAAGGGGCCACTGAAGCTTTCTTT.

This rearrangement joins TRBV5-4 to TRBJ1-4; the match to TRBD1 covers 7 bases. Trimming took 0 bases from V and 6 from J; bases not matched to a gene: 2. This CDR3 comprises 14 residues. In germline, CDR1 is SGHNT, CDR2 YYREEE (reference sequence). CDR3 nucleotides: TGTGCCAGCAGCTTGGGGGGGACAGATGAAAAACTGTTTTTT. It translates to CASSLGGTDEKLFF.

The genes are TRBV5-5 and TRBJ2-7; D remains unclear. Per the germline V gene, CDR1 is SGHKS and CDR2 is YYEKEE (reference sequence). Trimming pared 0 bases from V and 5 bases from J, leaving 6 bases between. The CDR3 runs 12 residues. The CDR3 sequence: CASSLGVDEQYF. CDR3 DNA: TGTGCCAGCAGCTTGGGCGTCGACGAGCAGTACTTC.

V usage is TRBV5-1 and J usage is TRBJ1-2; possible D gene TRBD1, 6 bases. Deletions cut 2 bases from V and 7 bases from J, with 15 bases between. Germline CDR1 is SGHRS and CDR2 is YFSETQ. This CDR3 has 14 amino acids. The CDR3 coding sequence is TGCGCCAGCAGCTTTTCCTCAGGGGACCCTGGCTACACCTTC. This sequence encodes CASSFSSGDPGYTF.